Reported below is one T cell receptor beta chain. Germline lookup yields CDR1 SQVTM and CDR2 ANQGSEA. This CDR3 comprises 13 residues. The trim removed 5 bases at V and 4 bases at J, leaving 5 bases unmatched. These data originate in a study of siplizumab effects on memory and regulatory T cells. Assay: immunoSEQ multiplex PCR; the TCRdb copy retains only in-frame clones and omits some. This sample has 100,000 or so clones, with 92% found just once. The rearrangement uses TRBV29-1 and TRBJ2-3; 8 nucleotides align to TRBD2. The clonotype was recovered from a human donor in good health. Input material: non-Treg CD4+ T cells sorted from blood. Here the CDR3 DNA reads TGCAGCGTTCATCAAGCGGGAGCAGATACGCAGTATTTT. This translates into CSVHQAGADTQYF.